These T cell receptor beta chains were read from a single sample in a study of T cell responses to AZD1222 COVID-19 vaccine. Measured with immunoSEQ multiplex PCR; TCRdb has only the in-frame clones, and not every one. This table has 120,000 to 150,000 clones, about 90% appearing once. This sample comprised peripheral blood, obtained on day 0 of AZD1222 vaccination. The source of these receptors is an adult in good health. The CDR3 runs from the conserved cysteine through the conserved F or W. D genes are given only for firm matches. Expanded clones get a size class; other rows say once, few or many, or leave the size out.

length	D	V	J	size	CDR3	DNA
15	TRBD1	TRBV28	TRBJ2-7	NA	CASSLGGTGLYEQYF	TGTGCCAGCAGTTTGGGTGGGACAGGCCTCTACGAGCAGTACTTC
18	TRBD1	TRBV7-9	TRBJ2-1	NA	CASSPLGGGDRVYNEQFF	TGTGCCAGCAGCCCCCTCGGAGGGGGGGACAGGGTTTACAATGAGCAGTTCTTC
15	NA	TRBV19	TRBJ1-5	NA	CASSTRQWGNQPQHF	TGTGCCAGTAGTACCCGACAGTGGGGCAATCAGCCCCAGCATTTT
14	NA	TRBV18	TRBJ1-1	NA	CASSPYTGWTEAFF	TGTGCCAGCTCACCATATACAGGTTGGACTGAAGCTTTCTTT
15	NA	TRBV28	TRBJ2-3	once	CASSLTPPHTDTQYF	TGTGCCAGCAGTTTAACCCCCCCTCACACAGATACGCAGTATTTT
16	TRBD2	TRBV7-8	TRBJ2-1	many	CASSQTGGGLLNEQFF	TGTGCCAGCAGCCAGACGGGCGGGGGGCTGTTGAATGAGCAGTTCTTC
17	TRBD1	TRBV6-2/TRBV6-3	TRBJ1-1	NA	CASSTRDRGSLNTEAFF	TGTGCCAGCAGTACCCGGGACAGGGGTTCCCTGAACACTGAAGCTTTCTTT
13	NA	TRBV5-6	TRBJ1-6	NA	CASSERRDSPLHF	TGTGCCAGCAGCGAACGTAGGGATTCACCCCTCCACTTT
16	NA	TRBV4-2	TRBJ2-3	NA	CASSQAGTAFLGGQYF	TGTGCCAGCAGCCAAGCCGGGACGGCTTTCCTGGGCGGGCAGTATTTT
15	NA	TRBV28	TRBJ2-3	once	CASSFSFGSVDTQYF	TGTGCCAGCAGTTTTAGTTTCGGGTCCGTAGATACGCAGTATTTT
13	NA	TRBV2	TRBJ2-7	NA	CASRTLSVGEQYF	TGTGCCAGCAGGACGCTTTCTGTCGGCGAGCAGTACTTC
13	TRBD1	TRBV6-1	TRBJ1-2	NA	CASSDPWDRGPPF	TGTGCCAGCAGTGACCCCTGGGACAGGGGTCCCCCCTTC
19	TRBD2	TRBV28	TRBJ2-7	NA	CASSQRPRGTSGKRGVQYF	TGTGCCAGCAGTCAGCGACCCAGGGGTACTAGCGGGAAGAGAGGGGTGCAGTACTTC
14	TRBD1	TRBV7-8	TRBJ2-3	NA	CASSTLQGADTQYF	TGTGCCAGCAGCACCCTACAGGGGGCAGATACGCAGTATTTT
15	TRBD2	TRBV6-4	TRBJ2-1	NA	CASEWGTSVYNEQFF	TGTGCCAGTGAATGGGGGACTAGCGTGTACAATGAGCAGTTCTTC
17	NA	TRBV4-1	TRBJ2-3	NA	CASSQLRDINLVDTQYF	TGCGCCAGCAGCCAGCTCCGGGACATAAACCTGGTGGATACGCAGTATTTT
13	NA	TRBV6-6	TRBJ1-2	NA	CASRSDKVYGYTF	TGTGCCAGCAGATCTGACAAGGTCTATGGCTACACCTTC
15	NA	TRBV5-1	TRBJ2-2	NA	CASSLRQGDTGELFF	TGCGCCAGCAGCTTGCGGCAGGGAGACACCGGGGAGCTGTTTTTT
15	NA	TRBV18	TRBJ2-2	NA	CASSPRDADTGELFF	TGTGCCAGCTCACCCAGGGACGCGGACACCGGGGAGCTGTTTTTT
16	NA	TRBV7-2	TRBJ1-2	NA	CASSSSSGSFHYGYTF	TGTGCCAGCAGCTCAAGTTCCGGATCTTTCCACTATGGCTACACCTTC
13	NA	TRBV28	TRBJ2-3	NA	CASSPPPADTQYF	TGTGCCAGCAGTCCGCCCCCCGCAGATACGCAGTATTTT
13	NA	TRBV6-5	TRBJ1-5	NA	CASSMIGNQPQHF	TGTGCCAGCAGTATGATAGGGAATCAGCCCCAGCATTTT
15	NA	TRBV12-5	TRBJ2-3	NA	CASGLGDRFPDTQYF	TGTGCTAGTGGTTTGGGAGACAGGTTCCCAGATACGCAGTATTTT
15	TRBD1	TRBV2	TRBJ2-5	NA	CASRKDRGREETQYF	TGTGCCAGCAGAAAAGACAGGGGGCGAGAAGAGACCCAGTACTTC
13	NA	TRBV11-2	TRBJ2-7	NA	CASSLNRIHEQYF	TGTGCCAGCAGCTTAAATCGGATCCACGAGCAGTACTTC
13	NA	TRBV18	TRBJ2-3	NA	CASSSFFTDTQYF	TGTGCCAGCTCATCGTTTTTCACAGATACGCAGTATTTT
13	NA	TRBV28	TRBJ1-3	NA	CASSSPPGNTIYF	TGTGCCAGCAGTAGCCCTCCAGGAAACACCATATATTTT
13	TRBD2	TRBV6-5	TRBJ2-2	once	CASSYGLAKELFF	TGTGCCAGCAGTTACGGACTAGCGAAGGAGCTGTTTTTT
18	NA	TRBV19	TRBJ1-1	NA	CASSGVQGSVTMNTEAFF	TGTGCCAGTAGTGGGGTACAGGGTTCGGTGACTATGAACACTGAAGCTTTCTTT
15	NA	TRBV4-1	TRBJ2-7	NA	CASSQFDGNSYEQYF	TGCGCCAGCAGCCAATTCGACGGGAATTCCTACGAGCAGTACTTC
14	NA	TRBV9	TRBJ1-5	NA	CASSAEGGYQPQHF	TGTGCCAGCAGCGCCGAAGGGGGGTATCAGCCCCAGCATTTT
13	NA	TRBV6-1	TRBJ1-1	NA	CASSENGDTEAFF	TGTGCCAGCAGTGAAAACGGAGACACTGAAGCTTTCTTT
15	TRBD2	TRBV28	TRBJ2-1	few	CASRVIAGSYNEQFF	TGTGCCAGCAGAGTCATAGCGGGCTCCTACAATGAGCAGTTCTTC
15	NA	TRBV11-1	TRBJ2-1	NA	CASSLGTSTYNEQFF	TGTGCCAGCAGCCTCGGGACTTCTACCTACAATGAGCAGTTCTTC
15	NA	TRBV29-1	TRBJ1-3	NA	CSVEGTANSGNTIYF	TGCAGCGTTGAAGGGACCGCTAACTCTGGAAACACCATATATTTT
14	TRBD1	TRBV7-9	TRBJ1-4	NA	CASRRGQFSEKLFF	TGTGCCAGCAGGAGGGGGCAGTTCAGTGAAAAACTGTTTTTT
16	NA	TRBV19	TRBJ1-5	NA	CASSIGAGDRNQPQHF	TGTGCCAGTAGTATAGGAGCGGGGGATCGCAATCAGCCCCAGCATTTT
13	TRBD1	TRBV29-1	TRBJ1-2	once	CSVERQGNYGYTF	TGCAGCGTTGAGAGACAGGGGAACTATGGCTACACCTTC
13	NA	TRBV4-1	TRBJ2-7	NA	CASSQALGYEQYF	TGCGCCAGCAGCCAAGCCCTGGGCTACGAGCAGTACTTC
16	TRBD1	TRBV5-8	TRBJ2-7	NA	CASTKPPGTGRYEQYF	TGTGCCAGCACCAAACCCCCCGGGACAGGGCGGTACGAGCAGTACTTC
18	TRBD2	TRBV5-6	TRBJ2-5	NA	CASSFPGLAGGRGETQYF	TGTGCCAGCAGCTTCCCGGGACTAGCGGGGGGCCGAGGAGAGACCCAGTACTTC
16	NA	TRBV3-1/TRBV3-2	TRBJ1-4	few	CASSPTQVRGGQKLFF	TGTGCCAGCAGTCCTACCCAGGTCAGGGGAGGGCAAAAACTGTTTTTT
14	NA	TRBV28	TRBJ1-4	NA	CASSLAQYNEKLFF	TGTGCCAGCAGTTTAGCGCAGTATAATGAAAAACTGTTTTTT
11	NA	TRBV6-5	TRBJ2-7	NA	CASSLVNEQYF	TGTGCCAGCAGTCTAGTGAACGAGCAGTACTTC
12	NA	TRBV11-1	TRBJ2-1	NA	CASSLWGNEQFF	TGTGCCAGCAGCCTCTGGGGAAATGAGCAGTTCTTC
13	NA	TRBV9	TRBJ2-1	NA	CASSVDSAGGQFF	TGTGCCAGCAGCGTAGATAGTGCCGGGGGACAGTTCTTC
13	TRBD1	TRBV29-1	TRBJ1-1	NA	CSAGQGVNTEAFF	TGCAGCGCCGGACAGGGGGTGAACACTGAAGCTTTCTTT
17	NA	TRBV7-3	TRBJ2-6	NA	CASSTLTGLSGANVLTF	TGTGCCAGCAGCACCTTGACGGGACTCTCTGGGGCCAACGTCCTGACTTTC
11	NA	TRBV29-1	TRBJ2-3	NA	CSVRSTDTQYF	TGCAGCGTTCGGAGCACAGATACGCAGTATTTT
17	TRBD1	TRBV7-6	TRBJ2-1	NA	CASSSQGQGFSYNEQFF	TGTGCCAGCAGCTCCCAGGGACAGGGTTTTTCCTACAATGAGCAGTTCTTC
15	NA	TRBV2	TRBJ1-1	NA	CASIGQSIRGTEAFF	TGTGCCAGCATAGGACAGTCCATTAGGGGCACTGAAGCTTTCTTT
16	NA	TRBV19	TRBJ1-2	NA	CASSIDNYGLNYGYTF	TGTGCCAGTAGTATCGACAACTATGGACTTAACTATGGCTACACCTTC
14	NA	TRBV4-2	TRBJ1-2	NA	CASSQGGEGYGYTF	TGTGCCAGCAGCCAAGGAGGGGAGGGCTATGGCTACACCTTC